This TCR beta chain was captured by sequencing in a study of cytomegalovirus exposure and HLA in healthy donors. Study details: The same platform as the roughly 700 first-cohort repertoires was used for the roughly 130 validation repertoires, a later analysis reported.

From germline, CDR1 is SEHNR and CDR2 FQNEAQ (reference sequence). V was trimmed by 5 bases and J by 9 bases, leaving 17 bases between them. The CDR3 runs to 13 residues. The table lists this clone with a count of one. Its antigen is currently unknown. Sequenced by immunoSEQ multiplex PCR; TCRdb stores in-frame clones only, minus some. The repertoire holds around 150,000 clones, with roughly nine tenths as singletons. Study findings and constraints: In a later analysis, first-cohort TCR clusters were found to tend to co-occur in the approximately 120 validation repertoires. Reports showed the classifier diagnosing cytomegalovirus status with high specificity and sensitivity. Listed as cytomegalovirus-associated were 150 or so TCR beta chains.

The sequenced sample consisted of PBMCs. This chain uses TRBV7-9 with TRBJ2-7; TRBD2 might be the D (5 bases). The source of this sequence is a man younger than 35 in good health and CMV-seronegative. The CDR3 is CASSAVGLSVQYV. The CDR3 bases are TGTGCCAGCAGCGCCGTTGGCCTTAGCGTGCAGTACGTC.